One sample yielded the 9 T cell receptor beta chains listed below, sequenced in a study of beta chain features in type 1 diabetes. Findings and limits, study-wide: When Type 1 diabetes patients were examined, their TCRB CDR3s proved moderately but significantly shorter in all four CD4+ subsets.

The authors reverse transcribed all of the isolated RNA, so sequencing captured expressed TCRB transcripts. Only in-frame clones appear in the TCRdb table, and some are missing; sequencing was by immunoSEQ multiplex PCR. Among just over 25,000 clones listed, roughly half were seen once. Antigen specificity for these receptors is unknown. The sample was stem cell memory CD4+ T cells from blood. These receptors originate from a man aged 30 to 45 with type 1 diabetes.

Only a few counts were recorded for this clone. The chain has TRBV6-1 and TRBJ2-7; D is perhaps TRBD2 (6 bases). Looked up from germline, CDR1 is MNHNS and CDR2 is SASEGT. Trimming took 0 bases from V and 4 from J, leaving 22 bases between them. The CDR3 contains 18 residues. Here the CDR3 DNA reads TGTGCCAGCAGTGAAGCGGGAGGATGGCGAATATCCGGGTACGAGCAGTACTTC. Translated: CASSEAGGWRISGYEQYF.

The DNA of the CDR3 is TGCGCCAGCAGCTTGTGGGGATCCGCGGGAGGACAGTCCTACGAGCAGTACTTC. Translating gives CASSLWGSAGGQSYEQYF. The chain employs TRBV5-1 and TRBJ2-7; TRBD2 matches 8 bases. The CDR3 consists of 18 residues. V shed 1 base, J shed 1 base, and the junction held 13 bases outside the gene matches. Germline CDR1 reads SGHRS; CDR2 reads YFSETQ. Drawing the rest from reference TRBV5-1 and TRBJ2-7, the complete variable domain is KAGVTQTPRYLIKTRGQQVTLSCSPISGHRSVSWYQQTPGQGLQFLFEYFSETQRNKGNFPGRFSGRQFSNSRSEMNVSTLELGDSALYLCASSLWGSAGGQSYEQYFGPGTRLTVT.

The rearrangement uses TRBV27 and TRBJ2-4; D possibly corresponds to TRBD1 (5 bases). This CDR3 comprises 15 residues. The V gene's germline CDR1 is MNHEY and CDR2 SMNVEV (reference sequence). Trimming took 5 bases from V and 0 from J, leaving 11 bases between them. CDR3 DNA sequence: TGTGCCAGCAGTCTGCAGGGAATAGCCAAAAACATTCAGTACTTC. It is translated as CASSLQGIAKNIQYF.

The chain is built from TRBV7-6 and TRBJ2-7; D is perhaps TRBD1 (5 bases). This CDR3 contains 12 residues. Trimming shortened V by 5 bases and J by 7 bases, and 12 bases separated the two germline ends. Germline V lookup: CDR1 SGHVS, CDR2 FNYEAQ. This chain's CDR3 is CASSLLQGEQYF. The CDR3 DNA reads as TGTGCCAGCAGCCTACTGCAGGGAGAGCAGTACTTC.

The V and J genes are TRBV30 and TRBJ1-1; 8 positions match TRBD1. CDR3 length: 15 amino acids. Germline-derived CDR1 and CDR2 are GTSNPN and SVGIG (reference sequence). V lost 6 bases to trimming and J lost 2 bases; unmatched junction nucleotides: 11. The chain's CDR3 is CACLTGQGGNTEAFF. The CDR3 DNA reads TGTGCCTGCCTCACCGGACAGGGAGGAAACACTGAAGCTTTCTTT.

This clone has a single count. V gene TRBV29-1 combines with J gene TRBJ2-1; D might be TRBD2 (6 bases). V was clipped by 7 bases and J by 1 base, with 8 bases between them. The CDR3 is made up of 12 amino acids. The germline V gene encodes CDR1 SQVTM and CDR2 ANQGSEA. DNA for the CDR3: TGCAGCGCCGGGACTTCCTACAATGAGCAGTTCTTC. Amino acid sequence: CSAGTSYNEQFF.

The rearrangement links TRBV18 to TRBJ2-5; 10 nucleotides line up with TRBD1. The DNA end lines up better with TRBJ2-7; the J call may be wrong. Germline V lookup: CDR1 KGHSH, CDR2 LQKENI. The CDR3 consists of 14 residues. This CDR3 reads CASSDRDRGYEQYF. The DNA for the CDR3 is TGTGCCAGCTCCGACCGGGACAGGGGTTACGAGCAGTACTTC.

The chain joins TRBV5-1 to TRBJ2-7; 9 positions agree with TRBD2. The J segment lost 3 bases and the V segment lost 5 bases, leaving 6 bases of the junction unmatched. Germline assignment: CDR1 SGHRS and CDR2 YFSETQ. The CDR3 extends over 14 amino acids. The chain's CDR3 is CASRLLSGSYEQYF. As DNA, the CDR3 is TGCGCCAGCAGACTCCTTAGCGGGAGCTACGAGCAGTACTTC. Combining the CDR3 with reference TRBV5-1 and TRBJ2-7 gives the whole variable domain KAGVTQTPRYLIKTRGQQVTLSCSPISGHRSVSWYQQTPGQGLQFLFEYFSETQRNKGNFPGRFSGRQFSNSRSEMNVSTLELGDSALYLCASRLLSGSYEQYFGPGTRLTVT.

This clone has only a few counts. This rearrangement joins TRBV2 to TRBJ2-2, with D maybe TRBD2 (7 bases). The CDR3 is 14 amino acids. V lost 3 bases and J 5 bases, leaving 10 bases between the germline ends. CDR1 is SNHLY and CDR2 is FYNNEI in the germline V gene. The chain's CDR3 is CASSDGGQTGELFF. The DNA for the CDR3 is TGTGCCAGCAGTGACGGGGGGCAAACCGGGGAGCTGTTTTTT.